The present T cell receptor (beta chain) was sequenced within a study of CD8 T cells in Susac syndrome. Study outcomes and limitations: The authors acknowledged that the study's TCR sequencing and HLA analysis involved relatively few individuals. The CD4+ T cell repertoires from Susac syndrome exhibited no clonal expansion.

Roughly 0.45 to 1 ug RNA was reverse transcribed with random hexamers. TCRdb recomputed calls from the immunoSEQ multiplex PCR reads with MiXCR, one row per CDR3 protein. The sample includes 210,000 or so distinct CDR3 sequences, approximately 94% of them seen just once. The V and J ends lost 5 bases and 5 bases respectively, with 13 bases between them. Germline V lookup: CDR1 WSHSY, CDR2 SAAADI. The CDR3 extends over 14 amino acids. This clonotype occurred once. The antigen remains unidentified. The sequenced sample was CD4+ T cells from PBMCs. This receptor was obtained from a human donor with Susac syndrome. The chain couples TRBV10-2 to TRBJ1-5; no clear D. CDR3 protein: CASSPSLWDQPQHF. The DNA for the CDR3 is TGCGCCAGCAGTCCGTCATTATGGGATCAGCCCCAGCATTTT.